This entry concerns a single T cell receptor beta chain. This record comes from a study of blood T cell repertoires in COVID-19. Germline loops: CDR1 SGHTA, CDR2 FQGNSA. V lost 2 bases, J lost 4 bases, and 3 bases stayed unmatched. The CDR3 totals 14 residues. Clones were sequenced by immunoSEQ multiplex PCR, and TCRdb holds only the in-frame ones, with some missing. The sample contains 170,000 or so clones, about 86% of which appear only once. This rearrangement joins TRBV7-2 to TRBJ1-2; 8 bases are shared with TRBD1. Sample: peripheral blood. This clonotype was obtained from a young woman who had recovered from COVID-19. CDR3 nucleotides: TGTGCCAGCAGCTTACAGGGGGCGAGCTATGGCTACACCTTC. Translating it yields CASSLQGASYGYTF. The full variable domain, rest sourced from reference TRBV7-2 and TRBJ1-2, is GAGVSQSPSNKVTEKGKDVELRCDPISGHTALYWYRQSLGQGLEFLIYFQGNSAPDKSGLPSDRFSAERTGGSVSTLTIQRTQQEDSAVYLCASSLQGASYGYTFGSGTRLTVV.